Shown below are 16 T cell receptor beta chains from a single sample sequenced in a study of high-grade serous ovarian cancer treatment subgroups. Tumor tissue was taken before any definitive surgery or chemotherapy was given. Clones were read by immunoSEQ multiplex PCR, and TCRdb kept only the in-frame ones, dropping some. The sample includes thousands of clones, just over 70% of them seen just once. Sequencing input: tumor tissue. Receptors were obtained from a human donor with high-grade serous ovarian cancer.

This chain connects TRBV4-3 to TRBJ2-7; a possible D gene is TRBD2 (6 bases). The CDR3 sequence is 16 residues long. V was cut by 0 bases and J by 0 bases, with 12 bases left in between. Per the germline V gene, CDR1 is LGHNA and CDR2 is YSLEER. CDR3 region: CASSQDGGRGSYEQYF. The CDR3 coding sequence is TGCGCCAGCAGCCAAGATGGGGGGAGAGGCTCCTACGAGCAGTACTTC.

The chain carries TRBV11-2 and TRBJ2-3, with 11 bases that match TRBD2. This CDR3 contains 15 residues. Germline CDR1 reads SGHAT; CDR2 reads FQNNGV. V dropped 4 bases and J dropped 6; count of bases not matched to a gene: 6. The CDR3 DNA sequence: TGTGCCAGCAGCTACGTACTAGCGGGAGCCGATACGCAGTATTTT. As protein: CASSYVLAGADTQYF.

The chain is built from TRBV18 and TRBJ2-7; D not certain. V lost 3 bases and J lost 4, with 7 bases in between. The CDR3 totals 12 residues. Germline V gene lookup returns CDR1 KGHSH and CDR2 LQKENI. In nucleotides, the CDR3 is TGTGCCAGCTCACCGGATAGGTACGAGCAGTACTTC. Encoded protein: CASSPDRYEQYF.

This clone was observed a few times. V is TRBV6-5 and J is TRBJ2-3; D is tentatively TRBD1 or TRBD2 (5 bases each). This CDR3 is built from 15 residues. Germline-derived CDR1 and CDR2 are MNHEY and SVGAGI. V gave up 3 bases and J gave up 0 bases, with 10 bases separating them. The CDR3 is CASSYPGRSTDTQYF. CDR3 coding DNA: TGTGCCAGCAGTTATCCGGGACGGAGCACAGATACGCAGTATTTT.

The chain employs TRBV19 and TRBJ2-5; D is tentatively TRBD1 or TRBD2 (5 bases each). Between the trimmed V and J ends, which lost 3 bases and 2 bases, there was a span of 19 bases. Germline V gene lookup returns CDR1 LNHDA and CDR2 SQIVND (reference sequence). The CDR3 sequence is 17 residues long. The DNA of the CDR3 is TGTGCCAGTAGTATTGGCCTCCGGGACCCTGGGCAAGAGACCCAGTACTTC. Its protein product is CASSIGLRDPGQETQYF.

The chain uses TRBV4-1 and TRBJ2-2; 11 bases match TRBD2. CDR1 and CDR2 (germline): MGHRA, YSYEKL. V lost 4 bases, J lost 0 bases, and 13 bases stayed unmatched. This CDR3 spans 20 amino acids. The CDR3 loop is CASSRRRGTSGDANTGELFF. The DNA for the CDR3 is TGCGCCAGCAGCCGCCGGAGGGGGACTAGCGGCGACGCGAACACCGGGGAGCTGTTTTTT.

The CDR3 here is CASSQGRTSPLHF. In DNA, the CDR3 is TGTGCCAGCAGCCAAGGACGGACTTCACCCCTCCACTTT. The J gene is TRBJ1-6, the V gene TRBV4-2; no clear D. The germline V gene encodes CDR1 LGHNA and CDR2 YNFKEQ. Trimming stripped 1 base from V and 9 bases from J, with 7 bases between. The CDR3 sequence is 13 residues long.

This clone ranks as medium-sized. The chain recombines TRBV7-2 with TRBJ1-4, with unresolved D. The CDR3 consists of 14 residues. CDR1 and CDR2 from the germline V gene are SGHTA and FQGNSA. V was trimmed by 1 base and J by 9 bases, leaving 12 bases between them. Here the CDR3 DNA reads TGTGCCAGCAGCTTAGGGGTCGGGCAGAAAAAACTGTTTTTT. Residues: CASSLGVGQKKLFF.

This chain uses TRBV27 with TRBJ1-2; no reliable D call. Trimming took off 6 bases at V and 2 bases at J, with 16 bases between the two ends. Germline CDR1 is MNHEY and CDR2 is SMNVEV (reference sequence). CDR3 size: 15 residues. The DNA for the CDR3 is TGTGCCAGCAGACAAAAGGGAAGTCGGAACTATGGCTACACCTTC. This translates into CASRQKGSRNYGYTF.

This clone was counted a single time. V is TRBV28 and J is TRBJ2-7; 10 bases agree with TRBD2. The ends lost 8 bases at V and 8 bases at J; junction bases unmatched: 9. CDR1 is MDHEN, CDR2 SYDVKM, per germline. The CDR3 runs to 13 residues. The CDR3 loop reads CASQAGGPPKQYF. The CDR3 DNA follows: TGTGCCAGCCAAGCGGGAGGGCCTCCGAAGCAGTACTTC. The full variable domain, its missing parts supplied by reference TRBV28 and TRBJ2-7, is DVKVTQSSRYLVKRTGEKVFLECVQDMDHENMFWYRQDPGLGLRLIYFSYDVKMKEKGDIPEGYSVSREKKERFSLILESASTNQTSMYLCASQAGGPPKQYFGPGTRLTVT.

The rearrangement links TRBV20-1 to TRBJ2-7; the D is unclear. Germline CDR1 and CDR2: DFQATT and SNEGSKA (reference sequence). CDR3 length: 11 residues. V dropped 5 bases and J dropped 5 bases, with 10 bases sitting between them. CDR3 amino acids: CSAPGAHEQYF. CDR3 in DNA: TGCAGTGCTCCCGGTGCCCACGAGCAGTACTTC.

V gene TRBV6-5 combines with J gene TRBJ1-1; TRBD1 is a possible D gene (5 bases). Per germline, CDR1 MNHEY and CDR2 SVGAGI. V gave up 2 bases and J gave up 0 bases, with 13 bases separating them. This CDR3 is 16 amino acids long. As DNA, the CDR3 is TGTGCCAGCAGTTACGTTCGGGGCAACTTGAACACTGAAGCTTTCTTT. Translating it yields CASSYVRGNLNTEAFF.

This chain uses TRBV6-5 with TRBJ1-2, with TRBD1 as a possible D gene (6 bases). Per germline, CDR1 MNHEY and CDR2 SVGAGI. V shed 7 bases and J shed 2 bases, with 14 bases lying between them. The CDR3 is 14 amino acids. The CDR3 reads CASTRGSLNYGYTF. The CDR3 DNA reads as TGTGCCAGCACCAGGGGCAGCCTAAACTATGGCTACACCTTC.

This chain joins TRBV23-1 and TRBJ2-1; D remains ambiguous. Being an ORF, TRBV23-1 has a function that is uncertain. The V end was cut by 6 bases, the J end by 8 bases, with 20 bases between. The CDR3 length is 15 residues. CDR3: CASRSVAPRPDEQFF. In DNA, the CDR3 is TGCGCCAGCAGATCAGTCGCCCCACGGCCCGATGAGCAGTTCTTC.

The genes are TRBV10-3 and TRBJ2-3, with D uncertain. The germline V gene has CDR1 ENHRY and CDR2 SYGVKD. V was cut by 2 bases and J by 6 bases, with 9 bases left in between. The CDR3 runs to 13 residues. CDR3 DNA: TGTGCCATCAGTGAGGAGCCCGGGGATACGCAGTATTTT. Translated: CAISEEPGDTQYF.

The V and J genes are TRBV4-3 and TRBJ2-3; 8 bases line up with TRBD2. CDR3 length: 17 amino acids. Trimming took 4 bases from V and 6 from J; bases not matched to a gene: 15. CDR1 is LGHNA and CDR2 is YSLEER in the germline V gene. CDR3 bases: TGCGCCAGCAGCCCAAGTGGGACTAGAACCCCTTCGGATACGCAGTATTTT. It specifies CASSPSGTRTPSDTQYF.